This T cell receptor (delta chain) was captured in a study of intestinal T cells in coeliac disease (dated by TCRdb to between 2020 and 2021). About the investigation overall: Coeliac patients were much younger than controls, with mean ages of around 15 versus 50 years in the TRG cohort. The TCR-delta (TRD) cohort included duodenal biopsies from approximately 11 coeliac disease patients and approximately 11 non-coeliac controls. In the TRD cohort, every coeliac patient had raised anti-tissue transglutaminase antibodies, and no control had raised levels. A second, larger TCR-gamma (TRG) cohort included duodenal biopsies from roughly 36 coeliac disease patients and over 20 non-coeliac controls.

Overall study results and their limits: FFPE-derived DNA was found to be relatively degraded, and loss of a proportion of TCR sequences in each sample was likely caused by this degradation. All 22 biopsies in training were correctly classified by TRD kmer-based clustering, and a leave-one-out accuracy of around 91% was reported. It was not possible to tell repeated CDR3 amino acid sequences apart from PCR duplicates. Coeliac and control groups differed significantly in age, although an age-split analysis did not yield significant classification. Of about 54 biopsies, around 51 (approximately 94%) were correctly classified by TRG clustering, which had a reported leave-one-out accuracy of about 90%.

Genomic DNA was extracted with the QIAamp DNA FFPE tissue kit from ten 5-um FFPE scrolls per case. To test whether coeliac disease can be classified from the TCR repertoire, the study used fully anonymised formalin-fixed paraffin-embedded duodenal biopsies that were not needed for diagnosis. The controls had upper endoscopy for reflux, dyspepsia or gastritis, and there was no clinical or histological suspicion of coeliac disease in any of the controls. At the junction V is shortened by 1 base and J by 0 bases; bases outside the gene matches: 37. CDR1 and CDR2, looked up from the germline V gene, are TSWWSYY and QGS. From the cysteine up to the phenylalanine, the CDR3 has a length of 28 residues. Here the CDR3 DNA is all that survives: 84 bases in frame from base 1. Libraries were prepared through multiplex PCR. The Biomed-2 kit was used to amplify TRD repertoires in bulk from roughly 0.15 ug of biopsy DNA. Before sequencing, purified TRD amplicons were pooled in equal amounts into an approximately 4 nM library. TRD libraries were sequenced with v3 chemistry and 2 x 300 cycles on an Illumina MiSeq. In the paper's pipeline: FastX discarded any read in which over 10% of nucleotides had a quality score below the third quartile for that patient. IMGT/HighV-QUEST was used to align the reads, assigning V, D and J genes, identifying CDR3 regions and assessing functionality. After the sequences were translated into amino acids, every sequence predicted to be non-functional was thrown out. CDR3s were split into kmers with and without positional annotation, PCA was performed on kmer frequencies, and samples were clustered using all 1023 combinations of PCs 1-10. Classification was validated by leave-one-out cross-validation, re-optimising parameters on the remaining samples each time. Shannon diversity was calculated using the vegan R package from repeated random subsamples equal to the lowest read count. With CATT, TCRdb called clones again from the public reads; duplicate DNA rows were later joined. None of the V and J calls come from the authors' own analysis; TCRdb made them. The sample has hundreds of delta-chain clones on record, about 45% of them singletons. The ten most abundant clones make up 53% of the sample.

About this clone itself: The antigen this receptor binds is unknown. A read error is the likely source, as a far larger clone sits one nucleotide away.

The receptor comes from a human donor who served as a control with a normal duodenal biopsy, not a healthy volunteer. In this chain, TRDV1 is recombined with TRDJ2; 8 bases in the junction line up with TRDD3. Input material: a duodenal biopsy. The encoded CDR3 is CALGEPGPSRFHWGPDACGSALTAQLFF. The DNA sequence is TGTGCTCTTGGGGAACCTGGTCCTTCCCGATTCCACTGGGGGCCTGATGCCTGTGGTAGTGCTTTGACAGCACAACTCTTCTTT.